The 22 T cell receptor beta chains below all came from one sample that was sequenced in a study of blood T cell repertoires in COVID-19. Assay used: immunoSEQ multiplex PCR; TCRdb lists only in-frame clones, some missing. The top ten clones hold 2% to 3% of a sample with hundreds of thousands of clones, about 88% of them seen once. The sequenced sample was PBMCs or T cells enriched from blood (not recorded which). The receptors shown here come from a man in his 60s who had recovered from COVID-19.

For the CDR3, the DNA is TGTGCCAGCAGCCAAGGGCAGCTACTAGAGCAGCAGTTCTTC. Its translation is CASSQGQLLEQQFF. V usage is TRBV3-1 (or the pseudogene TRBV3-2) and J usage is TRBJ2-1; perhaps TRBD2 as D (5 bases). Trimming stripped 1 base from V and 11 bases from J, with 15 bases between. Looked up from germline, CDR1 is LGHDT and CDR2 is YNNKEL (reference sequence). The CDR3 covers 14 residues.

The chain combines TRBV12-3 or TRBV12-4 with TRBJ1-1, with D unclear. Trimming removed 0 bases from V and 2 bases from J, with 4 bases in between. CDR3 length: 13 residues. The CDR3 here is CASSLAYNTEAFF. The DNA for the CDR3 is TGTGCCAGCAGTTTAGCTTATAACACTGAAGCTTTCTTT.

The rearrangement uses TRBV30 and TRBJ1-5, with 7 bases lining up with TRBD1. Germline V CDR1 and CDR2: GTSNPN, SVGIG (reference sequence). CDR3 size: 13 residues. CDR3 amino acids: CALGQGGSQPQHF. The CDR3 coding sequence is TGTGCTTTAGGGCAGGGGGGAAGTCAGCCCCAGCATTTT.

CDR3 sequence (DNA): TGTGCCAGCAGCTTAACCGGGGGGTTAAGCTCTGGAAACACCATATATTTT. Protein sequence: CASSLTGGLSSGNTIYF. V gene TRBV7-6 combines with J gene TRBJ1-3; D is perhaps TRBD1 (5 bases). CDR3 size: 17 residues. Trimming removed 2 bases from V and 0 bases from J, with 14 bases in between. Germline values: CDR1 SGHVS, CDR2 FNYEAQ.

This chain connects TRBV5-8 to TRBJ1-6; TRBD1 agrees at 7 bases. Germline trimming cut 1 base from V and 12 bases from J; bases unmatched to any gene: 4. CDR3 length equals 13 residues. The germline V gene has CDR1 SGHTS and CDR2 YDEGEE. The CDR3 here is CASSLNRGGPLHF. CDR3 DNA: TGTGCCAGCAGCTTGAACAGGGGAGGACCCCTCCACTTT.

V gene TRBV6-2 or TRBV6-3 combines with J gene TRBJ1-2; TRBD1 aligns across 7 bases. In germline, CDR1 is MNHEY, CDR2 SVGEGT. The CDR3 sequence is 18 residues long. V lost 0 bases to trimming and J lost 4 bases; unmatched junction nucleotides: 14. The CDR3 DNA follows: TGTGCCAGCAGTTACTCAAGGGACAGCAGGAAAACCTTCTATGGCTACACCTTC. It is translated as CASSYSRDSRKTFYGYTF.

The chain employs TRBV7-9 and TRBJ2-7; perhaps TRBD1 as D (6 bases). The CDR3 is 15 residues long. Germline values: CDR1 SEHNR, CDR2 FQNEAQ (reference sequence). V was pared by 6 bases and J by 4 bases, with 19 bases between. The CDR3 DNA is TGTGCCAGCAGTTATACAGGGACGATAGGGTACGAGCAGTACTTC. Amino acid sequence: CASSYTGTIGYEQYF.

V and J are TRBV27 and TRBJ2-7, with 12 bases that match TRBD1. This CDR3 contains 17 residues. J lost 5 bases, V lost 3 bases, and 11 bases had no gene match. CDR1 MNHEY and CDR2 SMNVEV come from the germline V gene (reference sequence). Here the CDR3 DNA reads TGTGCCAGCAGTTTGAGGTCTCCGGGACAGGGGGCCAACGAGCAGTACTTC. Translated: CASSLRSPGQGANEQYF.

Worth noting for this clone: Other nucleotide sequences from this sample produce the same CDR3. This sequence joins TRBV2 and TRBJ1-4; tentative D call: TRBD1 (6 bases). CDR3 length: 14 residues. V dropped 6 bases and J dropped 0 bases, with 8 bases sitting between them. In germline, CDR1 is SNHLY, CDR2 FYNNEI. The CDR3 bases are TGTGCCAGCAGGGACAGATCAACTAATGAAAAACTGTTTTTT. It specifies CASRDRSTNEKLFF. The entire variable domain, with the rest obtained from reference TRBV2 and TRBJ1-4, is as follows: EPEVTQTPSHQVTQMGQEVILRCVPISNHLYFYWYRQILGQKVEFLVSFYNNEISEKSEIFDDQFSVERPDGSNFTLKIRSTKLEDSAMYFCASRDRSTNEKLFFGSGTQLSVL.

This chain joins TRBV19 and TRBJ2-1, with 11 nucleotides matching TRBD2. Germline CDR1 is LNHDA and CDR2 is SQIVND (reference sequence). CDR3 size: 12 residues. J gave up 10 bases and V 6 bases, and 2 bases lay outside the gene matches. The CDR3 loop reads CASRRTSGEQFF. CDR3 coding DNA: TGTGCCAGTAGGAGGACTAGCGGGGAGCAGTTCTTC.

The chain is built from TRBV5-1 and TRBJ1-4; no definite D call. This CDR3 region has 13 residues. Germline V lookup: CDR1 SGHRS, CDR2 YFSETQ. The ends were cut back, 0 bases at V and 6 bases at J, with 6 bases in the middle. CDR3: CASSLGLYEKLFF. Written as DNA, the CDR3 is TGCGCCAGCAGCTTGGGACTTTATGAAAAACTGTTTTTT.

The V call is TRBV7-9, the J call TRBJ1-1, with a possible D match to TRBD1 (6 bases). Germline V gene lookup returns CDR1 SEHNR and CDR2 FQNEAQ (reference sequence). This CDR3 region has 14 residues. V lost 5 bases and J 5 bases, leaving 15 bases between the germline ends. The CDR3 coding sequence is TGTGCCAGCAGCCCATTCCGAAGGGGGACTGAAGCTTTCTTT. This sequence encodes CASSPFRRGTEAFF.

The J gene is TRBJ1-1, the V gene TRBV18, with TRBD1 identical over 8 bases. Germline V CDR1 and CDR2: KGHSH, LQKENI. The CDR3 length is 14 residues. V shed 5 bases and J 4 bases; nucleotides not matched to a gene: 6. Here the CDR3 reads CASSFYDRGTEAFF. In DNA form, the CDR3 reads TGTGCCAGCTCATTTTATGACAGGGGCACTGAAGCTTTCTTT.

As for this clone: Other nucleotide sequences in the sample specify the same CDR3. The chain is built from TRBV9 and TRBJ1-2, with 8 nucleotides matching TRBD1. V shed 0 bases, J shed 4 bases, and the junction held 2 bases outside the gene matches. There are 14 residues in the CDR3. Germline CDR1 and CDR2: SGDLS and YYNGEE. The chain's CDR3 is CASSVDTGGYGYTF. CDR3 coding DNA: TGTGCCAGCAGCGTAGATACAGGGGGCTATGGCTACACCTTC. Variable domain in full (rest from reference TRBV9 and TRBJ1-2): DSGVTQTPKHLITATGQRVTLRCSPRSGDLSVYWYQQSLDQGLQFLIQYYNGEERAKGNILERFSAQQFPDLHSELNLSSLELGDSALYFCASSVDTGGYGYTFGSGTRLTVV.

The chain recombines TRBV7-9 with TRBJ2-3; 9 positions agree with TRBD1. Germline-derived CDR1 and CDR2 are SEHNR and FQNEAQ (reference sequence). J lost 4 bases, V lost 5 bases, and 10 bases had no gene match. This CDR3 spans 16 amino acids. This CDR3 reads CASSLTGTGKSDTQYF. The DNA of the CDR3 is TGTGCCAGCAGCCTAACCGGGACAGGGAAATCAGATACGCAGTATTTT.

CDR3 in amino acids: CASSRDKYNEQFF. The CDR3 region has the DNA TGTGCCAGCAGCCGGGACAAGTACAATGAGCAGTTCTTC. This chain joins TRBV3-1 (or the pseudogene TRBV3-2) and TRBJ2-1, with a weak D call TRBD1 (6 bases). Germline lookup yields CDR1 LGHDT and CDR2 YNNKEL (reference sequence). V was trimmed by 4 bases and J by 4 bases, leaving 8 bases between them. The CDR3 spans 13 residues.

The chain has TRBV7-9 and TRBJ1-2; weak D call: TRBD1 (6 bases). CDR1 and CDR2 from the germline V gene are SEHNR and FQNEAQ (reference sequence). The germline V and J ends were trimmed by 5 bases and 3 bases, with 16 bases remaining between them. CDR3 length: 15 residues. The CDR3 here is CASSERDKPYYGYTF. The DNA of the CDR3 is TGTGCCAGCAGCGAACGGGACAAACCTTACTATGGCTACACCTTC.

The chain couples TRBV7-9 to TRBJ2-5; D perhaps matches TRBD2 (5 bases). V was clipped by 1 base and J by 2 bases, with 14 bases between them. Germline values: CDR1 SEHNR, CDR2 FQNEAQ (reference sequence). The CDR3 has 16 amino acids. The CDR3, as DNA: TGTGCCAGCAGCTTAGAGCGGATGAACACTCAAGAGACCCAGTACTTC. It specifies CASSLERMNTQETQYF.

This chain uses TRBV11-3 with TRBJ2-3, with 8 bases matching TRBD2. Germline V gene lookup returns CDR1 SGHNT and CDR2 YENEEA. The CDR3 sequence is 14 residues long. The V and J ends lost 3 bases and 1 base, in that order; junction bases with no gene match: 0. The CDR3 sequence: CASSFSGGTDTQYF. CDR3 DNA sequence: TGTGCCAGCAGCTTTAGCGGGGGCACAGATACGCAGTATTTT.

This CDR3 is CASSLSGTSGNTIYF. The CDR3 bases are TGTGCCAGCAGCTTAAGCGGGACGAGCGGAAACACCATATATTTT. V usage is TRBV11-3 and J usage is TRBJ1-3; tentatively, D is TRBD1 (5 bases). The CDR3 totals 15 residues. Looked up from germline, CDR1 is SGHNT and CDR2 is YENEEA. V dropped 2 bases and J dropped 4 bases, with 12 bases sitting between them.

The genes are TRBV18 and TRBJ1-1; D not certain. Germline lookup yields CDR1 KGHSH and CDR2 LQKENI. The CDR3 covers 14 residues. Trimming removed 2 bases at V and 3 bases at J, with 10 bases between. DNA of the CDR3: TGTGCCAGCTCACCAGGGGTCGGGGACACTGAAGCTTTCTTT. Its translation: CASSPGVGDTEAFF.

V is TRBV2 and J is TRBJ1-5; 7 bases map to TRBD1. The CDR3 loop spans 14 amino acids. Per germline, CDR1 SNHLY and CDR2 FYNNEI. The ends lost 6 bases at V and 1 base at J; junction bases unmatched: 3. The CDR3 region has the DNA TGTGCCAGCAGCTGGGACAGAAGCAATCAGCCCCAGCATTTT. Translated, it gives CASSWDRSNQPQHF.